What follows is one T cell receptor beta chain and its context. This entry is derived from a study of blood T cell repertoires in COVID-19. Study-level background: The United States, Italy and Spain supplied acute and convalescent COVID-19 samples. T cells, B-cell-depleted T cells, or PBMCs provided the cDNA or gDNA that served as material.

Authors' data handling: Cell counts per sample came from amplifying reference gene primers. Only in-frame clones appear in the TCRdb table, and some are missing; sequencing was by immunoSEQ multiplex PCR. V and J calls plus clone size are reproduced from that table; the DNA served to infer D and trimming. The profile shows some 100,000 clones, under 90% of them singletons. The CDR3 runs to 17 residues. The germline gives CDR1 GTSNPN, CDR2 SVGIG (reference sequence). The junction had 5 bases not matched to a gene; V was cut back by 0 bases and J by 1 base. The sample comprised peripheral blood. The origin of this receptor is a woman between 50 and 59 years old with acute or convalescent COVID-19. The chain is built from TRBV30 and TRBJ2-3, with 12 nucleotides matching TRBD2. CDR3 coding DNA: TGTGCCTGGAGTGTAACTAGCGGGGGGATACGCACAGATACGCAGTATTTT. Amino acids: CAWSVTSGGIRTDTQYF. The full variable domain, in which reference TRBV30 and TRBJ2-3 provide the parts outside the CDR3, is SQTIHQWPATLVQPVGSPLSLECTVEGTSNPNLYWYRQAAGRGLQLLFYSVGIGQISSEVPQNLSASRPQDRQFILSSKKLLLSDSGFYLCAWSVTSGGIRTDTQYFGPGTRLTVL.